This TCR beta chain comes out of a study of blood T cell repertoires in COVID-19. Germline values: CDR1 MGHRA, CDR2 YSYEKL. The CDR3 covers 17 residues. V lost 1 base and J 1 base, leaving 13 bases between the germline ends. One Seattle source followed patients from active infection through their disease course. Assay used: immunoSEQ multiplex PCR; TCRdb lists only in-frame clones, some missing. The table has under 200,000 clones, about 88% seen once; the top ten hold 7.5% to 8.5%. J is TRBJ2-2 and V is TRBV4-1; perhaps TRBD1 as D (6 bases). The source of this sequence is an older woman with COVID-19, enrolled during active disease. Sequencing was carried out using peripheral blood. The CDR3 is CASSQGTLGGNTGELFF. In nucleotides, the CDR3 is TGCGCCAGCAGCCAAGGCACCCTAGGGGGGAACACCGGGGAGCTGTTTTTT.